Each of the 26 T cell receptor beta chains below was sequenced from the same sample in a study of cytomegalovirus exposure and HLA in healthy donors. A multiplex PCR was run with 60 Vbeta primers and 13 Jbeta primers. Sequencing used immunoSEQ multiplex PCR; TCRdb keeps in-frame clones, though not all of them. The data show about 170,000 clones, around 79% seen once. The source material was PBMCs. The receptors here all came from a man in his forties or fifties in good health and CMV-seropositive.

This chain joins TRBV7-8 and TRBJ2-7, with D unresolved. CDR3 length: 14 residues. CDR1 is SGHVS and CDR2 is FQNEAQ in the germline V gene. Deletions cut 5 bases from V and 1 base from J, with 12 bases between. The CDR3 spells CASSADTLSYEQYF. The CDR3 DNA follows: TGTGCCAGCAGCGCCGACACATTATCCTACGAGCAGTACTTC.

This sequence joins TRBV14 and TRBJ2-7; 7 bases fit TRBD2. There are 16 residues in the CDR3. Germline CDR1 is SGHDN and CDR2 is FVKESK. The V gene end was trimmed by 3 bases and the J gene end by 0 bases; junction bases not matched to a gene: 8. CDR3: CASSQYFERDSYEQYF. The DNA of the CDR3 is TGTGCCAGCAGCCAGTATTTTGAGCGGGACTCCTACGAGCAGTACTTC.

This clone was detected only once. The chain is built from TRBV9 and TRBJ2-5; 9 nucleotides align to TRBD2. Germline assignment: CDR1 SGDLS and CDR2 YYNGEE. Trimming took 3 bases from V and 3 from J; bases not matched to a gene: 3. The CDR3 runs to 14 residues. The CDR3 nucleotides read TGTGCCAGCAGCGACTCTAGCGGGAAAGAGACCCAGTACTTC. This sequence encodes CASSDSSGKETQYF.

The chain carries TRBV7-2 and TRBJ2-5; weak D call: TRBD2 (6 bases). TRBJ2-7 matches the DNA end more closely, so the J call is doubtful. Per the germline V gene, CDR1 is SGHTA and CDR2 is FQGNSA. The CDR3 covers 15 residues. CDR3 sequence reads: CASSYLSGPSYEQYF. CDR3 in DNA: TGTGCCAGCAGCTATTTAAGCGGGCCCTCCTACGAGCAGTACTTC.

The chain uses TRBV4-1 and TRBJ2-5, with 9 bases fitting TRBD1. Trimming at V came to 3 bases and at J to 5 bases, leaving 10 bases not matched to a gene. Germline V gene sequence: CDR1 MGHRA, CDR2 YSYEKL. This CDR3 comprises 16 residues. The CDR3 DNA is TGCGCCAGCAGCCAGGTGTTCGGACAGGGGACGGAGACCCAGTACTTC. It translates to CASSQVFGQGTETQYF.

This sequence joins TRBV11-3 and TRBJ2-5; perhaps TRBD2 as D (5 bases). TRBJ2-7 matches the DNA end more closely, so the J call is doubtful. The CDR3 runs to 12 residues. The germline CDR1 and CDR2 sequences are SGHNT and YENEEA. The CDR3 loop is CASSFGDLEQYF. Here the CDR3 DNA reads TGTGCCAGCAGCTTCGGGGATCTCGAGCAGTACTTC.

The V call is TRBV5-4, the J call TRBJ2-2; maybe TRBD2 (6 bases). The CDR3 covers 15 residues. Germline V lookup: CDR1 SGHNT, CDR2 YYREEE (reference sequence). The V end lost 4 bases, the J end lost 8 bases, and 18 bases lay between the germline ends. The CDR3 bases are TGTGCCAGCAGCGGCGGGGTTCCCGGGATAGGGGAGCTGTTTTTT. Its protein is CASSGGVPGIGELFF.

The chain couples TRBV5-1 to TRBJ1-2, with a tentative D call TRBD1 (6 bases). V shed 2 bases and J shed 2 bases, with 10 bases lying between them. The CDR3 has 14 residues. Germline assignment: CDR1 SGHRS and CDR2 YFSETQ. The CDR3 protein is CASSLVGQNYGYTF. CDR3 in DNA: TGCGCCAGCAGCTTAGTAGGACAGAACTATGGCTACACCTTC.

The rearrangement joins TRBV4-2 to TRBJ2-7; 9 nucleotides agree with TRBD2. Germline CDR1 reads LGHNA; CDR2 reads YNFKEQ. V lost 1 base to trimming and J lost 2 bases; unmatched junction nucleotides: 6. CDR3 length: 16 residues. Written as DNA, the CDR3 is TGTGCCAGCAGCCAAGTAACAGCGGGGGGTACCTACGAGCAGTACTTC. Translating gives CASSQVTAGGTYEQYF.

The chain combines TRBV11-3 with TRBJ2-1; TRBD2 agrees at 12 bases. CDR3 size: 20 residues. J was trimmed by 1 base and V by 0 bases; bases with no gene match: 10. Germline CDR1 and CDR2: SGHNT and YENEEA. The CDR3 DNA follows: TGTGCCAGCAGCTTAGAGGGAGCTAGCGGGAGGGCCCGGTCCTACAATGAGCAGTTCTTC. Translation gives CASSLEGASGRARSYNEQFF.

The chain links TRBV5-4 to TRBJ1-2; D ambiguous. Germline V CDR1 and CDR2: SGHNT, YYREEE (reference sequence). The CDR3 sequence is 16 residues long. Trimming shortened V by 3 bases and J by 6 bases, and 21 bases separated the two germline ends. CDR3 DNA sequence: TGTGCCAGCAGCTCACACAGCGGAGTTCCTGGGGATGGCTACACCTTC. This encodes CASSSHSGVPGDGYTF.

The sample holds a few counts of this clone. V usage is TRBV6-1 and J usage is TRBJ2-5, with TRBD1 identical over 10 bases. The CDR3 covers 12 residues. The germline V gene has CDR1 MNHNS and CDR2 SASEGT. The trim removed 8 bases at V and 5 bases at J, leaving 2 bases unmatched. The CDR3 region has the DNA TGTGCCAGCGAGACAGGGGGCGAGACCCAGTACTTC. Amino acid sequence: CASETGGETQYF.

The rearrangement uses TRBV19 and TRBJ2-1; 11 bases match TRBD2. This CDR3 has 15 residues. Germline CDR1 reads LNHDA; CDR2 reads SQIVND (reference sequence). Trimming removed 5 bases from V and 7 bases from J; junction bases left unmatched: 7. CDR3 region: CASSPGLAVNNEQFF. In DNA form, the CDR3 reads TGTGCCAGTAGTCCGGGACTAGCGGTCAATAATGAGCAGTTCTTC.

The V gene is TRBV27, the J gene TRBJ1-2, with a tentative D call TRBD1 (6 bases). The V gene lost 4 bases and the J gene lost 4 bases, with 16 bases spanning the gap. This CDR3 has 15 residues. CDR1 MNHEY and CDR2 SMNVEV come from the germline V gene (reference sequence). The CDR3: CASSWSGKGGYGYTF. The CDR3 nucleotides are TGTGCCAGCAGTTGGTCGGGGAAAGGGGGCTATGGCTACACCTTC.

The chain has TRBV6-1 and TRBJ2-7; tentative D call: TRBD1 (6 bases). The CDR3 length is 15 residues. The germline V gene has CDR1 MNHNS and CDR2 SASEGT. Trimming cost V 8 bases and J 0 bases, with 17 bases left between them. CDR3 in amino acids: CASRAIGGNSYEQYF. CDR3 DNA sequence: TGTGCCAGCCGGGCGATTGGGGGCAACTCCTACGAGCAGTACTTC.

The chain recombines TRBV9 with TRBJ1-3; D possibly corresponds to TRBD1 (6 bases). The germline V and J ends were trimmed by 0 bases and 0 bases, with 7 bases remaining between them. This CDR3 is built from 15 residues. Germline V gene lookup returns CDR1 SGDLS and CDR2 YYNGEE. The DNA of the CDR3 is TGTGCCAGCAGCGTAGACAGGGACTCTGGAAACACCATATATTTT. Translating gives CASSVDRDSGNTIYF.

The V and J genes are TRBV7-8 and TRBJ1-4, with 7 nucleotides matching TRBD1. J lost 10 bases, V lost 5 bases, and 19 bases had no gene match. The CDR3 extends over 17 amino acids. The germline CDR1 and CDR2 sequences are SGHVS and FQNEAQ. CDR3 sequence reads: CASSRDRAELMLGKLFF. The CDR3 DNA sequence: TGTGCCAGCAGCCGAGACAGGGCAGAGTTGATGTTGGGAAAACTGTTTTTT. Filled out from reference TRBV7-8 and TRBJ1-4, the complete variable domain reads GAGVSQSPRYKVAKRGQDVALRCDPISGHVSLFWYQQALGQGPEFLTYFQNEAQLDKSGLPSDRFFAERPEGSVSTLKIQRTQQEDSAVYLCASSRDRAELMLGKLFFGSGTQLSVL.

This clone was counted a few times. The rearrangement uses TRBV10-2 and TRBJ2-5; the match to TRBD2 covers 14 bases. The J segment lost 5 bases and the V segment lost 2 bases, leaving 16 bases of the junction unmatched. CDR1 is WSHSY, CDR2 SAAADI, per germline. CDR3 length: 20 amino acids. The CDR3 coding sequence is TGCGCCAGCAGTGAGACTCCCGGACTAGCGGGAGGTAAGGCTCGGGAGACCCAGTACTTC. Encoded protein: CASSETPGLAGGKARETQYF.

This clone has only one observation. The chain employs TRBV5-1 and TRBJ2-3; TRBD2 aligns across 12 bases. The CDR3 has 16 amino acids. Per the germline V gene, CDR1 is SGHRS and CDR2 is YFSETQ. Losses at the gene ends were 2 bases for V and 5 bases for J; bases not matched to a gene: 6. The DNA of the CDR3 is TGCGCCAGCAGCTTAGGACTAGCGGGACGGATAGATACGCAGTATTTT. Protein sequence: CASSLGLAGRIDTQYF.

DNA of the CDR3: TGTGCCTCCCGACAGCAGGGGAACACCGGGGAGCTGTTTTTT. Protein: CASRQQGNTGELFF. The J gene is TRBJ2-2, the V gene TRBV30, with TRBD1 as a possible D gene (5 bases). The CDR3 extends over 14 amino acids. V was shortened by 7 bases and J by 1 base, with 13 bases between the two germline ends. CDR1 is GTSNPN, CDR2 SVGIG, per germline (reference sequence). Full variable domain (missing parts from reference TRBV30 and TRBJ2-2): SQTIHQWPATLVQPVGSPLSLECTVEGTSNPNLYWYRQAAGRGLQLLFYSVGIGQISSEVPQNLSASRPQDRQFILSSKKLLLSDSGFYLCASRQQGNTGELFFGEGSRLTVL.

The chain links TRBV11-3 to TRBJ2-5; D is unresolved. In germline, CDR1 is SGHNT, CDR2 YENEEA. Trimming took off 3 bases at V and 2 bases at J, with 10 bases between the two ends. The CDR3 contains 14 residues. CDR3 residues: CASSLVRRQETQYF. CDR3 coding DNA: TGTGCCAGCAGCTTGGTGAGGCGGCAAGAGACCCAGTACTTC.

The CDR3 region has the DNA TGTGCCAGCAAATTGACAGGGGTGGCGTACGAGCAGTACTTC. Translated, it gives CASKLTGVAYEQYF. The V and J genes are TRBV2 and TRBJ2-7; 8 nucleotides agree with TRBD1. The V segment lost 7 bases and the J segment 4 bases; nucleotides outside the gene matches: 9. CDR1 and CDR2 from the germline V gene are SNHLY and FYNNEI. The CDR3 covers 14 residues.

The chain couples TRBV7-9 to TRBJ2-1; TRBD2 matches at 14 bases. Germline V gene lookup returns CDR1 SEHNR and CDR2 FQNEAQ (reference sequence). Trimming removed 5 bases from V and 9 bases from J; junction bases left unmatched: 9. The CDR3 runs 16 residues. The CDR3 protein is CASSAPGLAGVAEQFF. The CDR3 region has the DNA TGTGCCAGCAGCGCACCGGGACTAGCGGGAGTGGCTGAGCAGTTCTTC.

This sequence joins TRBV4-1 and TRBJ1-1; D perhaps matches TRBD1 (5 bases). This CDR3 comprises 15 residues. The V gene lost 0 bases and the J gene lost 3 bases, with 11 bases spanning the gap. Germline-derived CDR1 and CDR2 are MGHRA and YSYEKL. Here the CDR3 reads CASSQDPGRHTEAFF. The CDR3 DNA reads TGCGCCAGCAGCCAAGACCCAGGGAGGCACACTGAAGCTTTCTTT.

CDR3 sequence (DNA): TGCAGCGTTGACGCGGGAGGGGCCGATGAGCAGTTCTTC. It codes for CSVDAGGADEQFF. The V call is TRBV29-1, the J call TRBJ2-1; 9 bases map to TRBD2. The CDR3 consists of 13 residues. Germline V CDR1 and CDR2: SQVTM, ANQGSEA. V lost 3 bases to trimming and J lost 8 bases; unmatched junction nucleotides: 5.

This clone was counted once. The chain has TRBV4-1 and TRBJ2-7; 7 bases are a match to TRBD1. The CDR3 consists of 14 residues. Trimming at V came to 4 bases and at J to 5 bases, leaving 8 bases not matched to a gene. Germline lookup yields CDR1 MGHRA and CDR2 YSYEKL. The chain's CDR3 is CASSRNRGRDEQYF. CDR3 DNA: TGCGCCAGCAGCCGCAACAGGGGACGGGACGAGCAGTACTTC.